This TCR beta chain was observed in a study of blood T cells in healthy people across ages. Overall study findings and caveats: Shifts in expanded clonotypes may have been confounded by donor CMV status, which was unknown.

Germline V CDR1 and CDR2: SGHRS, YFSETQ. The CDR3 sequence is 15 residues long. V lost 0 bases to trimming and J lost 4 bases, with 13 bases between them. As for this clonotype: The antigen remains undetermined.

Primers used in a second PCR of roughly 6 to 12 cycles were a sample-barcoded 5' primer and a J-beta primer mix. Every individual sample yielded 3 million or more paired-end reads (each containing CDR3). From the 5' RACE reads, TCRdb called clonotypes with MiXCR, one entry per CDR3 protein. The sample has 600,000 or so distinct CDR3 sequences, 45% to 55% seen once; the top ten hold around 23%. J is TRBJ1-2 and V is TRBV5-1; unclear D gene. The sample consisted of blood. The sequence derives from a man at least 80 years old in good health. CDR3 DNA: TGCGCCAGCAGCTTGGACACAAGAACGATCTATGGCTACACCTTC. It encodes CASSLDTRTIYGYTF. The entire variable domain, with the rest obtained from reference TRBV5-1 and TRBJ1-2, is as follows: KAGVTQTPRYLIKTRGQQVTLSCSPISGHRSVSWYQQTPGQGLQFLFEYFSETQRNKGNFPGRFSGRQFSNSRSEMNVSTLELGDSALYLCASSLDTRTIYGYTFGSGTRLTVV.